A single T cell receptor beta chain is shown here with its context. This clone was counted a few times. It has no known antigen specificity. No base qualities exist here, and no much larger clone lies one base off it. This entry is derived from a study of chemoradiotherapy in HPV16-positive cancers (dated by TCRdb to between 2021 and 2023). In terms of the full investigation: Using functional T-cell assays on cells from two HPV16-positive patients, the researchers defined candidate HPV-specific T-cell clones and common TCR motifs. Whether T-cell immunity against the HPV oncoproteins E6 and E7 changes during chemoradiotherapy and whether survival is affected by this immunity were examined in the study. The candidate HPV-specific TCRs and motifs were then tracked in TCR repertoires from around 86 patients with HPV-related cancers. Study-level results and caveats: Expansion of candidate HPV-specific clones and E7-related TCR motifs was observed in the tumor microenvironment during treatment, whereas no such expansion was observed for non-HPV-specific T cells. The functional definition of HPV-specific T cells came from only a couple of HPV16-positive patients, and the survival association was reported for HPV16-positive patients. In HPV16-positive patients, expansion of HPV-responsive T cells during chemoradiotherapy was associated with improved recurrence-free survival.

Library prep was done by the immunoSEQ multiplex PCR assay. This is the immuneACCESS table as TCRdb keeps it, with only in-frame sequences that have V and J called. A part of the clones is gone; compared with another copy, unresolved V genes explain less than half, and the rest is unexplained. In this sample the table shows thousands of clones, 75% to 85% of which occur a single time. Around 29% of the sample is taken by the ten largest. Repertoires were sampled multiple times during chemoradiotherapy, which allowed clonal expansion in the tumor microenvironment to be followed. CDR1 and CDR2 (LNHDA, SQIVND) derive from the germline V gene (reference sequence). Its CDR3 holds 14 amino acids, cysteine through phenylalanine. Only the CDR3 portion is preserved as DNA: 42 bases, with reading frame beginning at the first base. Between the V and J ends, shortened by 7 bases and 1 base respectively, the junction contains 10 bases.

This receptor was obtained from a human donor with HPV-associated anogenital cancer. The sample was gathered from a patient who underwent chemoradiotherapy. This chain joins TRBV19 to TRBJ2-2, and the D gene may be TRBD1, 5 bases matching. The DNA sequence reads TGTGCCAGTACCTATCAGGGGAACACCGGGGAGCTGTTTTTT. It specifies CASTYQGNTGELFF. With all but the CDR3 taken from the reference TRBV19 and TRBJ2-2 genes, the full variable domain is: DGGITQSPKYLFRKEGQNVTLSCEQNLNHDAMYWYRQDPGQGLRLIYYSQIVNDFQKGDIAEGYSVSREKKESFPLTVTSAQKNPTAFYLCASTYQGNTGELFFGEGSRLTVL.